The clone carrying this TCR beta chain was picked up many times. The junction departs from the called germline gene at one end, perhaps through a read error. The data derive from a study of read filtering for tumor transcriptome and immune sequencing. Every patient had bone marrow sampled while the disease was active. Germline assignment: CDR1 SSHAT and CDR2 FNYEAQ (reference sequence). This CDR3 has 14 residues. From roughly 390 ng of RNA, a library with molecular barcoded alpha/delta and beta/gamma adaptors was made. One entry per CDR3 protein results from TCRdb running MiXCR on the reads. Of roughly 67,000 distinct CDR3 sequences in the sample, approximately 18% are singletons; the top ten hold roughly 10%.

Sequenced: a population of CD138-negative cells sorted from bone marrow. The genes are TRBV7-7 and TRBJ2-1; the D gene is possibly TRBD1 (5 bases). This clonotype was sampled from a donor at least 40 years old with multiple myeloma. The chain's CDR3 is CASSLSVQATAQFF. The CDR3 DNA reads TGTGCTAGCAGCTTATCGGTACAGGCGACGGCACAGTTCTTC. Full variable domain (missing parts from reference TRBV7-7 and TRBJ2-1): GAGVSQSPRYKVTKRGQDVTLRCDPISSHATLYWYQQALGQGPEFLTYFNYEAQPDKSGLPSDRFSAERPEGSISTLTIQRTEQRDSAMYRCASSLSVQATAQFFGPGTRLTVL.